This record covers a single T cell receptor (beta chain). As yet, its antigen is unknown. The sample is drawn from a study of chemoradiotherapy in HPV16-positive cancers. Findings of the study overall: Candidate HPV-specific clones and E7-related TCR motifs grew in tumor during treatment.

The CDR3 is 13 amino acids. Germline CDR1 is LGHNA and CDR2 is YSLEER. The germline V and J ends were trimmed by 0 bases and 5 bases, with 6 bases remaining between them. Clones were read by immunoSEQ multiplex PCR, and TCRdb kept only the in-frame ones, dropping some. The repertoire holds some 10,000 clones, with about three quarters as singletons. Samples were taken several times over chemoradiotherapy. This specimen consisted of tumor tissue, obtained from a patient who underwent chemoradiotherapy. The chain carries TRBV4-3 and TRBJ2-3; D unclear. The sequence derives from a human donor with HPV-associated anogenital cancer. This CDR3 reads CASSQDLGDTQYF. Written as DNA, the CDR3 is TGCGCCAGCAGCCAAGATCTGGGAGATACGCAGTATTTT.